The 27 T cell receptor beta chains below were found in one sample sequenced in a study of a mutant IDH1 vaccine in newly diagnosed glioma. Time point indicated: baseline, week 1 (first vaccination visit). Described treatment: pre-vaccination baseline after standard-of-care therapy. TCRdb's table, derived via immunoSEQ multiplex PCR, lists solely in-frame clones and lacks some. Of approximately 54,000 clones listed, 65% to 85% are singletons. This sample comprised PBMCs, obtained from a glioma patient treated with radiotherapy, temozolomide or both. Receptors originate from a young man with glioma.

V gene TRBV30 combines with J gene TRBJ1-2, with D tentatively TRBD1 (6 bases). Germline values: CDR1 GTSNPN, CDR2 SVGIG (reference sequence). V shed 2 bases and J shed 4 bases, with 20 bases lying between them. The CDR3 totals 16 residues. The CDR3 coding sequence is TGTGCCTGGAGTCTAGGCGGGGGGGGCCCCCCCTATGGCTACACCTTC. Amino acids: CAWSLGGGGPPYGYTF.

Only one count was recorded for this clone. The chain recombines TRBV4-3 with TRBJ2-7; TRBD1 aligns across 7 bases. V was pared by 4 bases and J by 6 bases, with 15 bases of the junction left unmatched. Germline assignment: CDR1 LGHNA and CDR2 YSLEER. This CDR3 region has 16 residues. CDR3 residues: CASSPTQRGRLSEQYF. Written as DNA, the CDR3 is TGCGCCAGCAGCCCCACCCAGAGGGGGCGACTTTCCGAGCAGTACTTC.

The rearrangement uses TRBV13 and TRBJ1-2, with 8 bases matching TRBD1. CDR1 and CDR2 (germline): PRHDT, FYEKMQ (reference sequence). The V gene end was trimmed by 4 bases and the J gene end by 14 bases; junction bases not matched to a gene: 6. The CDR3 is made up of 11 amino acids. In DNA, the CDR3 is TGTGCCAGCAGCTCCGGACAGGGCAGTACCTTC. It specifies CASSSGQGSTF. Using reference TRBV13 and TRBJ1-2 for the parts outside the CDR3, the full variable domain is AAGVIQSPRHLIKEKRETATLKCYPIPRHDTVYWYQQGPGQDPQFLISFYEKMQSDKGSIPDRFSAQQFSDYHSELNMSSLELGDSALYFCASSSGQGSTFGSGTRLTVV.

V usage is TRBV9 and J usage is TRBJ2-7; 7 bases line up with TRBD1. CDR1 SGDLS and CDR2 YYNGEE come from the germline V gene. V gave up 4 bases and J gave up 2 bases; unmatched junction bases: 6. CDR3 length equals 14 residues. The CDR3 sequence is CASSLRQGAYEQYF. The CDR3 DNA reads as TGTGCCAGCAGCCTTCGACAGGGAGCCTACGAGCAGTACTTC.

The chain employs TRBV10-2 and TRBJ2-1, with a tentative D call TRBD2 (6 bases). The CDR3 runs 16 residues. Germline V CDR1 and CDR2: WSHSY, SAAADI. V was clipped by 5 bases and J by 1 base, with 15 bases between them. CDR3 in amino acids: CASSSRRAGSYNEQFF. The CDR3 DNA reads TGCGCCAGCAGTTCACGCCGGGCGGGATCCTACAATGAGCAGTTCTTC.

This rearrangement joins TRBV6-5 to TRBJ2-1, with D tentatively TRBD1 or TRBD2 (5 bases each). Trimming took 0 bases from V and 5 from J, leaving 11 bases between them. Germline V CDR1 and CDR2: MNHEY, SVGAGI. This CDR3 is built from 15 residues. CDR3 nucleotides: TGTGCCAGCAGTTACTCTCGGGACGTTAACAATGAGCAGTTCTTC. This gives the protein CASSYSRDVNNEQFF.

This chain joins TRBV30 and TRBJ2-7; D possibly uses TRBD1 or TRBD2 (6 bases each). Germline V gives CDR1 GTSNPN, CDR2 SVGIG (reference sequence). The length of the CDR3 is 14 residues. V lost 4 bases and J 1 base, leaving 14 bases between the germline ends. CDR3 protein: CAWKGRGRSYEQYF. Written as DNA, the CDR3 is TGTGCCTGGAAAGGAAGGGGGAGGTCCTACGAGCAGTACTTC.

V usage is TRBV13 and J usage is TRBJ1-3; weak D call: TRBD1 (5 bases). CDR1 PRHDT and CDR2 FYEKMQ come from the germline V gene (reference sequence). This CDR3 spans 16 amino acids. V lost 4 bases to trimming and J lost 0 bases, with 13 bases between them. The CDR3 spells CASSSGSGGSGNTIYF. For the CDR3, the DNA is TGTGCCAGCAGCTCAGGGTCCGGGGGCTCTGGAAACACCATATATTTT.

V usage is TRBV29-1 and J usage is TRBJ2-1, with D possibly TRBD1 on 6 matching bases. Trimming shortened V by 7 bases and J by 0 bases, and 10 bases separated the two germline ends. The CDR3 length is 13 residues. CDR1 is SQVTM, CDR2 ANQGSEA, per germline. In DNA, the CDR3 is TGCAGCGCCGACAGGAGCTCCTACAATGAGCAGTTCTTC. Its protein is CSADRSSYNEQFF.

The chain's CDR3 is CASSQDPGTSYEQYF. CDR3 coding DNA: TGTGCCAGCAGCCAAGATCCGGGAACCTCCTACGAGCAGTACTTC. The V gene is TRBV4-2, the J gene TRBJ2-7; the D gene is possibly TRBD2 (5 bases). The CDR3 loop spans 15 amino acids. From germline, CDR1 is LGHNA and CDR2 YNFKEQ. Trimming stripped 0 bases from V and 0 bases from J, with 9 bases between.

The chain is built from TRBV27 and TRBJ2-6; 7 bases are shared with TRBD1. CDR3 size: 17 residues. V was pared by 9 bases and J by 2 bases, with 13 bases of the junction left unmatched. The germline CDR1 and CDR2 sequences are MNHEY and SMNVEV (reference sequence). CDR3: CASRLRGQGAGANVLTF. CDR3 in DNA: TGTGCCAGTAGACTAAGGGGGCAGGGAGCTGGGGCCAACGTCCTGACTTTC. Variable domain in full (rest from reference TRBV27 and TRBJ2-6): EAQVTQNPRYLITVTGKKLTVTCSQNMNHEYMSWYRQDPGLGLRQIYYSMNVEVTDKGDVPEGYKVSRKEKRNFPLILESPSPNQTSLYFCASRLRGQGAGANVLTFGAGSRLTVL.

The chain uses TRBV2 and TRBJ1-6; the D is unclear. The CDR3 length is 14 residues. In germline, CDR1 is SNHLY, CDR2 FYNNEI. Trimming removed 8 bases from V and 7 bases from J, with 15 bases in between. CDR3 loop: CASLRTTRNSPLHF. The CDR3 DNA is TGTGCCAGCCTAAGGACCACACGGAATTCACCCCTCCACTTT.

The rearrangement joins TRBV5-1 to TRBJ2-7, with TRBD2 matching 10 bases. The trim removed 0 bases at V and 0 bases at J, leaving 6 bases unmatched. CDR1 is SGHRS and CDR2 is YFSETQ in the germline V gene. The CDR3 totals 17 residues. CDR3 sequence: CASSLEPSGGFSYEQYF. In nucleotides, the CDR3 is TGCGCCAGCAGCTTGGAGCCTAGCGGGGGATTCTCCTACGAGCAGTACTTC.

About this clone itself: Other DNA sequences in this specimen translate into the identical CDR3. This sequence joins TRBV9 and TRBJ2-5; the D is unclear. The CDR3 totals 15 residues. CDR1 and CDR2 from the germline V gene are SGDLS and YYNGEE. V was shortened by 0 bases and J by 2 bases, with 11 bases between the two germline ends. The CDR3 reads CASSVGTGLQETQYF. The CDR3, as DNA: TGTGCCAGCAGCGTAGGGACCGGGCTACAAGAGACCCAGTACTTC.

This clone was counted only a few times. At one boundary the junction diverges from the germline segment, which might be a read error. The J gene is TRBJ1-1, the V gene TRBV7-2, with a weak D call TRBD1 (5 bases). This CDR3 contains 11 residues. Looked up from germline, CDR1 is SGHTA and CDR2 is FQGNSA. CDR3: CASSLGGRLLF. The CDR3 DNA reads TGTGCCAGCAGCTTAGGGGGGAGGCTTCTCTTT.

This clone was observed once. The chain has TRBV6-5 and TRBJ1-2, with D maybe TRBD1 (6 bases). Per the germline V gene, CDR1 is MNHEY and CDR2 is SVGAGI. CDR3 size: 13 residues. The ends were cut back, 4 bases at V and 2 bases at J, with 8 bases in the middle. This CDR3 is CASSWTANYGYTF. As DNA, the CDR3 is TGTGCCAGCAGTTGGACAGCAAACTATGGCTACACCTTC.

V is TRBV7-9 and J is TRBJ2-7; D is uncertain. The CDR3 is 11 amino acids. Germline CDR1 is SEHNR and CDR2 is FQNEAQ (reference sequence). V lost 6 bases to trimming and J lost 1 base, with 4 bases between them. Here the CDR3 reads CASSPSYEQYF. CDR3 DNA sequence: TGTGCCAGCAGTCCTTCCTACGAGCAGTACTTC.

The chain links TRBV4-3 to TRBJ2-7; D gene ambiguous. Germline values: CDR1 LGHNA, CDR2 YSLEER. CDR3 length: 15 amino acids. V lost 2 bases, J lost 2 bases, and 13 bases lay in between. CDR3 protein: CASSQRVDGTYEQYF. The CDR3 DNA reads as TGCGCCAGCAGCCAACGGGTCGACGGAACCTACGAGCAGTACTTC.

The chain employs TRBV29-1 and TRBJ1-6, with D perhaps matching TRBD1 (5 bases). This CDR3 region has 13 residues. CDR1 is SQVTM, CDR2 ANQGSEA, per germline. The V and J ends lost 5 bases and 6 bases respectively, with 11 bases between them. The CDR3 DNA follows: TGCAGCGTTTCGACAGCCCTTAATTCACCCCTCCACTTT. It is translated as CSVSTALNSPLHF.

The V gene is TRBV4-1, the J gene TRBJ2-4; D might be TRBD1 (5 bases). V shed 0 bases and J shed 1 base, with 19 bases lying between them. The CDR3 is made up of 19 amino acids. In germline, CDR1 is MGHRA, CDR2 YSYEKL. CDR3: CASSQDVTDSTTAKNIQYF. In nucleotides, the CDR3 is TGCGCCAGCAGCCAAGATGTGACTGACAGCACCACGGCCAAAAACATTCAGTACTTC.

The chain recombines TRBV7-9 with TRBJ1-5; unclear D gene. The CDR3 is made up of 14 amino acids. The V gene's germline CDR1 is SEHNR and CDR2 FQNEAQ (reference sequence). V lost 5 bases and J 1 base, leaving 9 bases between the germline ends. The CDR3 sequence is CASSADGSNQPQHF. In nucleotides, the CDR3 is TGTGCCAGCAGCGCGGACGGGAGCAATCAGCCCCAGCATTTT. Combining the CDR3 with reference TRBV7-9 and TRBJ1-5 gives the whole variable domain DTGVSQNPRHKITKRGQNVTFRCDPISEHNRLYWYRQTLGQGPEFLTYFQNEAQLEKSRLLSDRFSAERPKGSFSTLEIQRTEQGDSAMYLCASSADGSNQPQHFGDGTRLSIL.

This rearrangement joins TRBV14 to TRBJ1-2; D not certain. Germline lookup yields CDR1 SGHDN and CDR2 FVKESK. V was cut by 0 bases and J by 1 base, with 9 bases left in between. This CDR3 spans 15 amino acids. CDR3 residues: CASSQDRGFNYGYTF. The DNA for the CDR3 is TGTGCCAGCAGCCAAGATCGTGGCTTTAACTATGGCTACACCTTC.

The rearrangement links TRBV4-1 to TRBJ2-7, with D tentatively TRBD1 or TRBD2 (5 bases each). CDR1 is MGHRA, CDR2 YSYEKL, per germline. With 2 bases removed from V and 1 base from J, the gap between germline ends came to 18 bases. CDR3 size: 17 residues. CDR3 in DNA: TGCGCCAGCAGCCAATCCCCACACCGGGGCTCATCCTACGAGCAGTACTTC. Translation gives CASSQSPHRGSSYEQYF.

J is TRBJ2-7 and V is TRBV4-2, with 9 nucleotides matching TRBD2. Germline V gene sequence: CDR1 LGHNA, CDR2 YNFKEQ. The length of the CDR3 is 18 residues. V gave up 0 bases and J gave up 4 bases; unmatched junction bases: 13. In nucleotides, the CDR3 is TGTGCCAGCAGCCAAGATGGAAGCGGGGGGATCATGCGGTACGAGCAGTACTTC. It encodes CASSQDGSGGIMRYEQYF.

The chain couples TRBV19 to TRBJ2-1, with TRBD2 matching over 7 bases. Germline V gene lookup returns CDR1 LNHDA and CDR2 SQIVND (reference sequence). V lost 7 bases, J lost 0 bases, and 3 bases stayed unmatched. The CDR3 runs to 14 residues. The chain's CDR3 is CASNSGFSYNEQFF. The CDR3, as DNA: TGTGCCAGTAATAGCGGGTTCTCCTACAATGAGCAGTTCTTC. The variable domain in full, with the rest retrieved from reference TRBV19 and TRBJ2-1, is DGGITQSPKYLFRKEGQNVTLSCEQNLNHDAMYWYRQDPGQGLRLIYYSQIVNDFQKGDIAEGYSVSREKKESFPLTVTSAQKNPTAFYLCASNSGFSYNEQFFGPGTRLTVL.

The rearrangement links TRBV7-8 to TRBJ1-2; TRBD1 might be the D (5 bases). The CDR3 length is 15 residues. Germline lookup yields CDR1 SGHVS and CDR2 FQNEAQ. Trimming stripped 1 base from V and 0 bases from J, with 9 bases between. Here the CDR3 reads CASSLGDSSNYGYTF. The CDR3 coding sequence is TGTGCCAGCAGCTTAGGCGACAGCTCTAACTATGGCTACACCTTC.

The chain combines TRBV6-1 with TRBJ1-2; D remains unclear. V dropped 7 bases and J dropped 4 bases, with 16 bases sitting between them. This CDR3 has 14 residues. CDR1 MNHNS and CDR2 SASEGT come from the germline V gene. CDR3 nucleotide sequence: TGTGCCAGCACGCTCACTACCACGGGCTATGGCTACACCTTC. Its protein is CASTLTTTGYGYTF.